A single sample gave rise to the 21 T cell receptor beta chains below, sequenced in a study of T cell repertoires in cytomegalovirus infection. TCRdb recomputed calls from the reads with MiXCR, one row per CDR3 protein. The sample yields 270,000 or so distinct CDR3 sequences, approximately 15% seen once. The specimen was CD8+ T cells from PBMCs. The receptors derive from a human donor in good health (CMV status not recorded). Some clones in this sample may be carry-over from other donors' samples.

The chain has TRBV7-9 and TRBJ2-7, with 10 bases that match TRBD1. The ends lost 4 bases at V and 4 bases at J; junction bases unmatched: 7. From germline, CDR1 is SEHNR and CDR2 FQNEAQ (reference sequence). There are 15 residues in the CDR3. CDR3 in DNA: TGTGCCAGCAGCTCGCCGGGACAGGGGATTTACGAGCAGTACTTC. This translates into CASSSPGQGIYEQYF.

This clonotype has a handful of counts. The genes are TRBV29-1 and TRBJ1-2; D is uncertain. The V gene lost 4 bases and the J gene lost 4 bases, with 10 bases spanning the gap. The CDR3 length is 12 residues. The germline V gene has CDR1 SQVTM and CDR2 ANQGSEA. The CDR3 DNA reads TGCAGCGTTGGGGCCGCCCTCTATGGCTACACCTTC. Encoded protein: CSVGAALYGYTF.

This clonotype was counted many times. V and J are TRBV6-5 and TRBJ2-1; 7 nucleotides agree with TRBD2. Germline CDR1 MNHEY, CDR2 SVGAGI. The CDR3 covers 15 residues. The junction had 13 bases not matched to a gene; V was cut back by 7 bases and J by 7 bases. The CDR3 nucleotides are TGTGCCAGCACCCCTTCGAGACTAGCTGGAAATGAGCAGTTCTTC. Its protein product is CASTPSRLAGNEQFF.

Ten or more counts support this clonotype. The CDR3 bases are TGTGCCAGCAGCTCAGGAATTGGAAACACCATATATTTT. Translating it yields CASSSGIGNTIYF. The chain carries TRBV7-2 and TRBJ1-3; D gene unclear. CDR1 SGHTA and CDR2 FQGNSA come from the germline V gene. The CDR3 covers 13 residues. Trimming cost V 4 bases and J 3 bases, with 7 bases left between them.

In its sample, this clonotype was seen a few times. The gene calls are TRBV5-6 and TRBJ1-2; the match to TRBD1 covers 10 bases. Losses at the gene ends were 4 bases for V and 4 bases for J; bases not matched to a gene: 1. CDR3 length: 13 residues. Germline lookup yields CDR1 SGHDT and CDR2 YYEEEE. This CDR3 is CASSRDRGYGYTF. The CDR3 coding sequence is TGTGCCAGCAGCCGGGACAGGGGCTATGGCTACACCTTC. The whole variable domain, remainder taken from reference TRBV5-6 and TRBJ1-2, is DAGVTQSPTHLIKTRGQQVTLRCSPKSGHDTVSWYQQALGQGPQFIFQYYEEEERQRGNFPDRFSGHQFPNYSSELNVNALLLGDSALYLCASSRDRGYGYTFGSGTRLTVV.

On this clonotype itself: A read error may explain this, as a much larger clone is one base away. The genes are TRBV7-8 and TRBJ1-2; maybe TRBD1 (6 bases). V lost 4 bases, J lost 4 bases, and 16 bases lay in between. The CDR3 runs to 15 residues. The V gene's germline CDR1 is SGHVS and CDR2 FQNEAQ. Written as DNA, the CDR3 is TGTGCCAGCAGCTCGATCGCAGGGGAGGGCTATGGCTACACCTTC. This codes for CASSSIAGEGYGYTF. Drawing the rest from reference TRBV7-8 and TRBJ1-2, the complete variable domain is GAGVSQSPRYKVAKRGQDVALRCDPISGHVSLFWYQQALGQGPEFLTYFQNEAQLDKSGLPSDRFFAERPEGSVSTLKIQRTQQEDSAVYLCASSSIAGEGYGYTFGSGTRLTVV.

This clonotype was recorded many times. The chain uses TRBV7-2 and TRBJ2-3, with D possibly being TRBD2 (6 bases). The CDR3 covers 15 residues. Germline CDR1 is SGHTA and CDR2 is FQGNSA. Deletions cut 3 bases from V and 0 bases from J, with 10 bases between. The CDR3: CASSLAGRSTDTQYF. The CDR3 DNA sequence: TGTGCCAGCAGCTTGGCGGGACGGAGCACAGATACGCAGTATTTT.

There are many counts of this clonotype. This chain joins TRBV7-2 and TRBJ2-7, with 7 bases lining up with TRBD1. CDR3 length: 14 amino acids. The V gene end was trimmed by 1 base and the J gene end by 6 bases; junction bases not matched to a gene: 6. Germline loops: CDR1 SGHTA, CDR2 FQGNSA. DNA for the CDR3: TGTGCCAGCAGCTTAGTCAGGGGGACCAGCGAGCAGTACTTC. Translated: CASSLVRGTSEQYF.

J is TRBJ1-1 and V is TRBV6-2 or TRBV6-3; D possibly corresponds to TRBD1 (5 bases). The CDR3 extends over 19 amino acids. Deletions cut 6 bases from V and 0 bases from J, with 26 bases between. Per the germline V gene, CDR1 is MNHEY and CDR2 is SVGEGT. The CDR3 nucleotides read TGTGCCAGCAGCTCCGGGACCAGTTCAATCTCCTTCATGAACACTGAAGCTTTCTTT. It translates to CASSSGTSSISFMNTEAFF.

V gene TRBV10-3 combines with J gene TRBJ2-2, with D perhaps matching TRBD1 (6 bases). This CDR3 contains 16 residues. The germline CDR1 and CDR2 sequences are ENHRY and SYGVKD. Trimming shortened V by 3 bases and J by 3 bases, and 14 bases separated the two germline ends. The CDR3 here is CAISDRGGVDTGELFF. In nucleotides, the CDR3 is TGTGCCATCAGTGACAGGGGCGGTGTGGACACCGGGGAGCTGTTTTTT.

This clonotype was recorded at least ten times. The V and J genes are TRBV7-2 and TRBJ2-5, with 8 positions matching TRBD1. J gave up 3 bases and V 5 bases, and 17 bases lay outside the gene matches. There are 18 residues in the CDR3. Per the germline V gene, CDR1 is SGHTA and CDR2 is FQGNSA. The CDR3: CASSRNAFPGQEEETQYF. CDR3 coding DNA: TGTGCCAGCAGCCGAAACGCTTTCCCGGGACAGGAGGAAGAGACCCAGTACTTC.

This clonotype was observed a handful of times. CDR3 DNA sequence: TGCGCCAGCAGCTCGAGCGGGGGAAGCGATACGCAGTATTTT. Translating it yields CASSSSGGSDTQYF. The J gene is TRBJ2-3, the V gene TRBV5-1; 8 bases map to TRBD2. V lost 3 bases to trimming and J lost 6 bases; unmatched junction nucleotides: 6. The CDR3 is 14 amino acids. Germline lookup yields CDR1 SGHRS and CDR2 YFSETQ.

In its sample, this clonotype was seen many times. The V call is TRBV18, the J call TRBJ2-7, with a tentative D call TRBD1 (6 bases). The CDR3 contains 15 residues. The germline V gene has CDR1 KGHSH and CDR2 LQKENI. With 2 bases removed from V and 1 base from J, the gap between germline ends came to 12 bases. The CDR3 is CASSPTWTESYEQYF. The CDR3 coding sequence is TGTGCCAGCTCACCAACCTGGACAGAGTCCTACGAGCAGTACTTC.

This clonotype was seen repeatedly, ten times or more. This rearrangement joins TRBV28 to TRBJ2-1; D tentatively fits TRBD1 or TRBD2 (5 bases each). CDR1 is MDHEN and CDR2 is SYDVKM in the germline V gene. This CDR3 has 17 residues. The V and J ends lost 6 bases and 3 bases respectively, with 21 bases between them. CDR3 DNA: TGTGCCAGCAGGCTAGCCGCCGGGACGGAGTACTACAATGAGCAGTTCTTC. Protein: CASRLAAGTEYYNEQFF. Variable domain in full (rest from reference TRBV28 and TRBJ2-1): DVKVTQSSRYLVKRTGEKVFLECVQDMDHENMFWYRQDPGLGLRLIYFSYDVKMKEKGDIPEGYSVSREKKERFSLILESASTNQTSMYLCASRLAAGTEYYNEQFFGPGTRLTVL.

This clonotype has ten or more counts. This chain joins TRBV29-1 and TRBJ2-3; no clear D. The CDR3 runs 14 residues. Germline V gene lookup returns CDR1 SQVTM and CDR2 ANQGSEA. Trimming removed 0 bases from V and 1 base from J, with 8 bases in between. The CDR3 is CSVEDRGRTDTQYF. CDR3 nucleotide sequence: TGCAGCGTTGAAGACCGAGGCCGCACAGATACGCAGTATTTT.

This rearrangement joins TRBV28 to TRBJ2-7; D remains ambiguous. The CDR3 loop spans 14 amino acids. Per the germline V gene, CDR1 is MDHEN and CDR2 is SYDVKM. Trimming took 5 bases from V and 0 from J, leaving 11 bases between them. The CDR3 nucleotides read TGTGCCAGCAGTCGCCGAATGACCTCCTACGAGCAGTACTTC. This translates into CASSRRMTSYEQYF.

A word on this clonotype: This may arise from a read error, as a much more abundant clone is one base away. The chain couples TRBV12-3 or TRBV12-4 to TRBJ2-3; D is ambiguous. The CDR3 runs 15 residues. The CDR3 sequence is CASSLGVLYTNTQYF. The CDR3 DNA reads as TGTGCCAGCAGTTTAGGGGTGCTCTACACAAATACGCAGTATTTT.

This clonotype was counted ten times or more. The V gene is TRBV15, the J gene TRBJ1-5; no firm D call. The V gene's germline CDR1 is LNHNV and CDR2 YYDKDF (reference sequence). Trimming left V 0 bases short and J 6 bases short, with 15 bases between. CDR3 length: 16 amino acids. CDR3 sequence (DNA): TGTGCCACCAGCAGAGAGCGTGGGGTGGGCGGTCAGCCCCAGCATTTT. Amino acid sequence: CATSRERGVGGQPQHF.

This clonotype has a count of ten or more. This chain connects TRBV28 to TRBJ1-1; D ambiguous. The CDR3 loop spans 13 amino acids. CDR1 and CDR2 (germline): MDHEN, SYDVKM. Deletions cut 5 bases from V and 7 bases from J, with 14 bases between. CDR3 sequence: CASSPSTWNEAFF. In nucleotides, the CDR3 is TGTGCCAGCAGTCCCTCCACGTGGAATGAAGCTTTCTTT.

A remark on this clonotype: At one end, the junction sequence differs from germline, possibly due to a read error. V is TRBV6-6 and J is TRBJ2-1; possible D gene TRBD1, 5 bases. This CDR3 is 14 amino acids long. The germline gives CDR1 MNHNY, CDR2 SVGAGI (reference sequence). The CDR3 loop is CASSYSGPVDDQFF. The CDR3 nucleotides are TGTGCCAGCAGTTACTCGGGGCCGGTTGATGACCAGTTCTTC.

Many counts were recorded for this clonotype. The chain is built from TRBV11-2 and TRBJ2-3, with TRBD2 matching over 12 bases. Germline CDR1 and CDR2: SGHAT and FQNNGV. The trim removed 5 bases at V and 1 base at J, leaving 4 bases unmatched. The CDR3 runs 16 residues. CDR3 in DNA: TGTGCCAGCAGCGCCCGACTAGCGGGGGGCACAGATACGCAGTATTTT. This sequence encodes CASSARLAGGTDTQYF.